This T cell receptor beta chain was obtained from a study of Graves' ophthalmopathy and Graves' hyperthyroidism. Germline CDR1 reads SEHNR; CDR2 reads FQNEAQ (reference sequence). The CDR3 totals 17 residues. Trimming at V came to 1 base and at J to 3 bases, leaving 7 bases not matched to a gene. Amplification from RNA transcripts yielded the TCR beta CDR3 regions. Second-round multiplex PCR came after a first-round RT-PCR that employed HTBI primers. MiXCR, applied by TCRdb to the multiplex PCR reads, yields one record per CDR3 protein. The sample contains a few hundred thousand distinct CDR3 sequences, under 45% of which appear only once.

Sequencing was done on a sample of peripheral blood or thyroid tissue (not recorded which). The chain links TRBV7-9 to TRBJ1-5; 9 bases fit TRBD1. This clonotype was sampled from an adult man with Graves' hyperthyroidism. DNA of the CDR3: TGTGCCAGCAGCTTAGGAGAGGGACAGGGCCCCAATCAGCCCCAGCATTTT. Protein: CASSLGEGQGPNQPQHF.